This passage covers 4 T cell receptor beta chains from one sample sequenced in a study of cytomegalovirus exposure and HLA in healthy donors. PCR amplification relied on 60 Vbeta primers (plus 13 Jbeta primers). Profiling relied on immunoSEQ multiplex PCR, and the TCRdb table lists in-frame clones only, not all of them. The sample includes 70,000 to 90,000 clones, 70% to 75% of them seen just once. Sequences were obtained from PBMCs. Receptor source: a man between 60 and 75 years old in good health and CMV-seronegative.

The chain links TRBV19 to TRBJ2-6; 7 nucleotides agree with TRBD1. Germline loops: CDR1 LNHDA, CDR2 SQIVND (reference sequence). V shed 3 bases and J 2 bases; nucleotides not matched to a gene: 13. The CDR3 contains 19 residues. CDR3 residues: CASSINRGLLVAGANVLTF. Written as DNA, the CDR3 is TGTGCCAGTAGTATTAACAGGGGTCTCCTGGTGGCTGGGGCCAACGTCCTGACTTTC.

DNA of the CDR3: TGTGCCAGTTCCCACGTAGGAGGGTCTAGCACAGATACGCAGTATTTT. Translation gives CASSHVGGSSTDTQYF. This chain uses TRBV13 with TRBJ2-3, with D tentatively TRBD2 (6 bases). CDR3 size: 16 residues. In germline, CDR1 is PRHDT, CDR2 FYEKMQ (reference sequence). V lost 9 bases, J lost 0 bases, and 19 bases lay in between.

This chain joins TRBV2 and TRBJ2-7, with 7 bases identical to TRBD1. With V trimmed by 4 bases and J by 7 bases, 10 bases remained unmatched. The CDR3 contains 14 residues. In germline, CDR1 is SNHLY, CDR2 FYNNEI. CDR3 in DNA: TGTGCCAGCAGTGCCTGGGACAGTACGAGGGAGCAGTACTTC. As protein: CASSAWDSTREQYF.

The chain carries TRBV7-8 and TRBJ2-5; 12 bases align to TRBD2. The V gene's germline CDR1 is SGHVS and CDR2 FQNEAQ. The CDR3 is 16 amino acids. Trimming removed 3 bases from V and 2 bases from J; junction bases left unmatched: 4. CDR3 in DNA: TGTGCCAGCAGCTTGACGCTAGCGGGGGGGCAAGAGACCCAGTACTTC. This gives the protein CASSLTLAGGQETQYF.